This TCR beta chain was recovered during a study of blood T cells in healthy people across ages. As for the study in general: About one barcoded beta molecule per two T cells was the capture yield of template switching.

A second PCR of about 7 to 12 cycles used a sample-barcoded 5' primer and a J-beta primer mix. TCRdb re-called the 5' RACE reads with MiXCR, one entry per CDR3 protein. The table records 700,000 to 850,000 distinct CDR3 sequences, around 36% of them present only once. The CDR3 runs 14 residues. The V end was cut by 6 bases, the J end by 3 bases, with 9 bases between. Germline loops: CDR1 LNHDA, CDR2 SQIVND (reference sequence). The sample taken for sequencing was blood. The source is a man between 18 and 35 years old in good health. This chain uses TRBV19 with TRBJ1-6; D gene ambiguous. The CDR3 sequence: CASSLGYYNSPLHF. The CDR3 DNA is TGTGCCAGTAGCTTGGGGTACTATAATTCACCCCTCCACTTT.